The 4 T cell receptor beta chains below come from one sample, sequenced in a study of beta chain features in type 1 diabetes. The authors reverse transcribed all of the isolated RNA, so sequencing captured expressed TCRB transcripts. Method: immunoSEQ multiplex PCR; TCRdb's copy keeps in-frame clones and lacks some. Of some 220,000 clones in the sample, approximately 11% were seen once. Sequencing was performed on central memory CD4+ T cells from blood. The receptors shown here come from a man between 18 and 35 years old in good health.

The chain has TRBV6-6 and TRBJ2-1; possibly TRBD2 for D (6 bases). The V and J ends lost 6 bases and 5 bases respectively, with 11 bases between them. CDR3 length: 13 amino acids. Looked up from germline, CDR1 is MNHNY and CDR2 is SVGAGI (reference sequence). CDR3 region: CASSPTRNNEQFF. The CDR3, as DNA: TGTGCCAGCAGCCCGACTAGAAACAATGAGCAGTTCTTC.

The CDR3, as DNA: TGTGCCAGCACGATGGGGGGCGGGAGGACCTACACCGGGGAGCTGTTTTTT. Its translation: CASTMGGGRTYTGELFF. The chain joins TRBV5-4 to TRBJ2-2; 8 bases agree with TRBD2. The CDR3 has 17 amino acids. Germline V gene sequence: CDR1 SGHNT, CDR2 YYREEE (reference sequence). V lost 6 bases and J lost 3; bases outside the gene matches: 13.

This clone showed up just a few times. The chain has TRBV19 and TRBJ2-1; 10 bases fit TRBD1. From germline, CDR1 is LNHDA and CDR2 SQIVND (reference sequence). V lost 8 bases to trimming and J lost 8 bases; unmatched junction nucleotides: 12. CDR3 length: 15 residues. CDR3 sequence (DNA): TGTGCCAGTCAGCGGGGGACAGGGGCTATGGATGAGCAGTTCTTC. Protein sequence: CASQRGTGAMDEQFF.

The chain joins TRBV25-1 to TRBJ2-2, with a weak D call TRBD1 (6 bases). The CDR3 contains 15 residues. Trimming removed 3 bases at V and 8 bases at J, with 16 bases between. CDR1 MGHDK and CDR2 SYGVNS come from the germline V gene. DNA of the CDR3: TGTGCCAGCAGTGATTTACAGGGTCCAGCGGGGGAGCTGTTTTTT. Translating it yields CASSDLQGPAGELFF.